These 25 T cell receptor beta chains were all obtained from the same sample, sequenced in a study of blood T cell repertoires in COVID-19. Sequencing was performed with immunoSEQ multiplex PCR; in TCRdb, only in-frame clones are kept and a portion is missing. The sample yields fewer than 70,000 clones, about 78% seen once. The sequenced sample was peripheral blood. These receptors all come from a human donor in a cohort sampled during active COVID-19.

This clone was seen only a few times. The chain recombines TRBV30 with TRBJ1-1; D is uncertain. V lost 0 bases, J lost 2 bases, and 13 bases lay in between. The CDR3 has 15 amino acids. Germline CDR1 reads GTSNPN; CDR2 reads SVGIG (reference sequence). CDR3 in amino acids: CAWSVGWEGNTEAFF. CDR3 in DNA: TGTGCCTGGAGTGTGGGTTGGGAGGGTAACACTGAAGCTTTCTTT.

This sequence joins TRBV10-3 and TRBJ1-2; no clear D. The length of the CDR3 is 13 residues. Trimming pared 6 bases from V and 8 bases from J, leaving 16 bases between. Looked up from germline, CDR1 is ENHRY and CDR2 is SYGVKD. The CDR3 nucleotides are TGTGCCATCAGCGAGACACCGTTTGAAGGCTACACCTTC. This sequence encodes CAISETPFEGYTF.

The rearrangement joins TRBV30 to TRBJ2-7, with 11 positions matching TRBD1. V lost 4 bases to trimming and J lost 2 bases; unmatched junction nucleotides: 7. From germline, CDR1 is GTSNPN and CDR2 SVGIG (reference sequence). CDR3 length equals 15 residues. CDR3 sequence: CAWKRDRGIPYEQYF. Written as DNA, the CDR3 is TGTGCCTGGAAACGGGACAGGGGGATCCCCTACGAGCAGTACTTC.

This chain connects TRBV10-3 to TRBJ1-1; possibly TRBD1 for D (6 bases). The germline V and J ends were trimmed by 0 bases and 5 bases, with 16 bases remaining between them. CDR3 length: 16 amino acids. Germline-derived CDR1 and CDR2 are ENHRY and SYGVKD. The CDR3 DNA is TGTGCCATCAGTGAGTCACCAGGACAGTTCAAGACTGAAGCTTTCTTT. This encodes CAISESPGQFKTEAFF.

The rearrangement links TRBV4-1 to TRBJ2-7; D unresolved. This CDR3 is 13 amino acids long. Per the germline V gene, CDR1 is MGHRA and CDR2 is YSYEKL. The V end was cut by 1 base, the J end by 1 base, with 5 bases between. The CDR3 bases are TGCGCCAGCAGCCAAGGACATTCCTACGAGCAGTACTTC. The encoded protein is CASSQGHSYEQYF.

The chain links TRBV28 to TRBJ2-1; 10 bases map to TRBD1. CDR3 length: 14 amino acids. Germline CDR1 and CDR2: MDHEN and SYDVKM. J was trimmed by 6 bases and V by 8 bases; bases with no gene match: 7. The CDR3 DNA sequence: TGTGCCAGCTTGGAGGACAGGGGGATCAATGAGCAGTTCTTC. Encoded protein: CASLEDRGINEQFF.

In its sample, this clone was seen a few times. The chain recombines TRBV19 with TRBJ2-7, with D hard to call. V gave up 4 bases and J gave up 1 base, with 8 bases separating them. There are 13 residues in the CDR3. The germline CDR1 and CDR2 sequences are LNHDA and SQIVND (reference sequence). The CDR3 bases are TGTGCCAGTAGTACCGGTGCATCCTACGAGCAGTACTTC. As protein: CASSTGASYEQYF.

The rearrangement links TRBV14 to TRBJ2-7; a possible D gene is TRBD2 (6 bases). The germline CDR1 and CDR2 sequences are SGHDN and FVKESK. Between the trimmed V and J ends, which lost 0 bases and 0 bases, there was a span of 9 bases. The CDR3 is 15 amino acids. The CDR3 region has the DNA TGTGCCAGCAGCCAAGAGGCGGGGCGCTCCTACGAGCAGTACTTC. Amino acid sequence: CASSQEAGRSYEQYF.

The chain employs TRBV25-1 and TRBJ2-2; D uncertain. The CDR3 is 14 residues long. In germline, CDR1 is MGHDK, CDR2 SYGVNS. Trimming left V 4 bases short and J 6 bases short, with 12 bases between. In nucleotides, the CDR3 is TGTGCCAGCAGTGCTTATATCGCAGCCGGGGAGCTGTTTTTT. This gives the protein CASSAYIAAGELFF.

This clone was seen only once. The same CDR3 also results from other DNA sequences found in this sample. This chain uses TRBV12-3 or TRBV12-4 with TRBJ1-1, with D tentatively TRBD1 (5 bases). This CDR3 is built from 13 residues. Trimming took 1 base from V and 5 from J, leaving 8 bases between them. The CDR3 spells CASSLVGGTEAFF. CDR3 nucleotides: TGTGCCAGCAGTTTAGTTGGGGGGACTGAAGCTTTCTTT.

This clone was seen a few times. The chain joins TRBV25-1 to TRBJ2-7, with 7 nucleotides matching TRBD1. The ends lost 3 bases at V and 4 bases at J; junction bases unmatched: 9. The CDR3 totals 15 residues. Germline CDR1 is MGHDK and CDR2 is SYGVNS. CDR3 nucleotide sequence: TGTGCCAGCAGTGACGCTAACAGGGGAAAGTACGAGCAGTACTTC. It yields the protein CASSDANRGKYEQYF.

This chain connects TRBV4-1 to TRBJ1-1; a possible D gene is TRBD1 (5 bases). The CDR3 length is 15 residues. The germline gives CDR1 MGHRA, CDR2 YSYEKL. V was clipped by 6 bases and J by 2 bases, with 16 bases between them. This chain's CDR3 is CASSRGGAENTEAFF. Here the CDR3 DNA reads TGCGCCAGCAGTCGTGGAGGGGCTGAAAACACTGAAGCTTTCTTT.

This clone has just one count. J is TRBJ1-4 and V is TRBV5-1; D not resolved. V lost 0 bases to trimming and J lost 8 bases, with 8 bases between them. Germline V gene data show CDR1 as SGHRS and CDR2 as YFSETQ. The CDR3 spans 13 residues. The CDR3 nucleotides read TGCGCCAGCAGCTTGGGTGTGAGGGAAAAACTGTTTTTT. It translates to CASSLGVREKLFF. Variable domain in full (rest from reference TRBV5-1 and TRBJ1-4): KAGVTQTPRYLIKTRGQQVTLSCSPISGHRSVSWYQQTPGQGLQFLFEYFSETQRNKGNFPGRFSGRQFSNSRSEMNVSTLELGDSALYLCASSLGVREKLFFGSGTQLSVL.

The genes are TRBV12-2 and TRBJ1-5; whether TRBD1, the table's D call, matches the DNA was not checked. TRBV12-2 is annotated as a pseudogene. The CDR3 length is 16 residues. This CDR3 is CASRSFTQTKNQPQHF. In DNA, the CDR3 is TGTGCAAGTCGCTCCTTTACACAAACGAAGAATCAGCCCCAGCATTTT.

The V gene is TRBV6-2 or TRBV6-3, the J gene TRBJ1-5, with 8 bases aligning to TRBD1. Germline V gene data show CDR1 as MNHEY and CDR2 as SVGEGT. V gave up 7 bases and J gave up 8 bases; unmatched junction bases: 13. This CDR3 is built from 15 residues. The CDR3 is CASIPRGQVGKPQHF. The CDR3 region has the DNA TGTGCCAGCATCCCGAGGGGACAGGTTGGGAAGCCCCAGCATTTT.

The chain joins TRBV19 to TRBJ1-6; D possibly corresponds to TRBD1 (6 bases). Germline V CDR1 and CDR2: LNHDA, SQIVND (reference sequence). The V end was cut by 3 bases, the J end by 7 bases, with 13 bases between. There are 15 residues in the CDR3. As DNA, the CDR3 is TGTGCCAGTAGTATGAACCAGGGGCACAATTCACCCCTCCACTTT. It codes for CASSMNQGHNSPLHF. The full variable domain, with the rest looked up from reference TRBV19 and TRBJ1-6, is DGGITQSPKYLFRKEGQNVTLSCEQNLNHDAMYWYRQDPGQGLRLIYYSQIVNDFQKGDIAEGYSVSREKKESFPLTVTSAQKNPTAFYLCASSMNQGHNSPLHFGNGTRLTVT.

This clone showed up just a few times. The gene calls are TRBV19 and TRBJ2-7; 7 positions agree with TRBD2. Germline-derived CDR1 and CDR2 are LNHDA and SQIVND (reference sequence). The J segment lost 2 bases and the V segment lost 3 bases, leaving 7 bases of the junction unmatched. The CDR3 has 15 residues. The CDR3 spells CASSIYSGRPYEQYF. CDR3 nucleotide sequence: TGTGCCAGTAGTATCTATAGCGGGCGGCCCTACGAGCAGTACTTC. The full variable domain, with the rest looked up from reference TRBV19 and TRBJ2-7, is DGGITQSPKYLFRKEGQNVTLSCEQNLNHDAMYWYRQDPGQGLRLIYYSQIVNDFQKGDIAEGYSVSREKKESFPLTVTSAQKNPTAFYLCASSIYSGRPYEQYFGPGTRLTVT.

The chain uses TRBV4-2 and TRBJ1-4; D gene unclear. Germline-derived CDR1 and CDR2 are LGHNA and YNFKEQ. V lost 0 bases and J 5 bases, leaving 4 bases between the germline ends. The CDR3 is made up of 13 amino acids. The CDR3 sequence is CASSQDLNEKLFF. The CDR3 DNA sequence: TGTGCCAGCAGCCAAGACTTAAATGAAAAACTGTTTTTT.

In this sample, this clone turned up once. The chain recombines TRBV5-1 with TRBJ1-3; 8 bases are shared with TRBD1. Trimming removed 3 bases from V and 3 bases from J; junction bases left unmatched: 8. Germline loops: CDR1 SGHRS, CDR2 YFSETQ. The CDR3 has 16 amino acids. The CDR3 here is CASSSSRGLSGNTIYF. The CDR3 coding sequence is TGCGCCAGCAGCTCCTCCAGGGGGCTCAGTGGAAACACCATATATTTT.

This chain uses TRBV7-9 with TRBJ1-6; D not resolved. With 1 base removed from V and 5 bases from J, the gap between germline ends came to 6 bases. Germline V gene lookup returns CDR1 SEHNR and CDR2 FQNEAQ (reference sequence). The CDR3 consists of 14 residues. This CDR3 reads CASSLDSDNSPLHF. In DNA, the CDR3 is TGTGCCAGCAGCTTAGATTCGGATAATTCACCCCTCCACTTT. The whole variable domain, filled in from reference TRBV7-9 and TRBJ1-6, reads DTGVSQNPRHKITKRGQNVTFRCDPISEHNRLYWYRQTLGQGPEFLTYFQNEAQLEKSRLLSDRFSAERPKGSFSTLEIQRTEQGDSAMYLCASSLDSDNSPLHFGNGTRLTVT.

This clone was seen a handful of times. The CDR3 loop is CASGFQGFEQYF. In DNA, the CDR3 is TGTGCCAGCGGTTTTCAGGGATTCGAGCAGTACTTC. V gene TRBV5-5 combines with J gene TRBJ2-7; D perhaps matches TRBD1 (5 bases). Germline assignment: CDR1 SGHKS and CDR2 YYEKEE (reference sequence). V lost 7 bases and J lost 6, with 14 bases in between. CDR3 size: 12 residues.

The V gene is TRBV30, the J gene TRBJ1-6; 8 positions match TRBD1. Germline loops: CDR1 GTSNPN, CDR2 SVGIG (reference sequence). V was pared by 2 bases and J by 6 bases, with 6 bases of the junction left unmatched. CDR3 size: 15 residues. As DNA, the CDR3 is TGTGCCTGGAGTCCTCAGGGGGCCTCTAATTCACCCCTCCACTTT. This sequence encodes CAWSPQGASNSPLHF. Full variable domain (missing parts from reference TRBV30 and TRBJ1-6): SQTIHQWPATLVQPVGSPLSLECTVEGTSNPNLYWYRQAAGRGLQLLFYSVGIGQISSEVPQNLSASRPQDRQFILSSKKLLLSDSGFYLCAWSPQGASNSPLHFGNGTRLTVT.

This chain joins TRBV10-2 and TRBJ1-2, with D hard to call. Germline lookup yields CDR1 WSHSY and CDR2 SAAADI. The CDR3 runs 12 residues. The V gene lost 6 bases and the J gene lost 2 bases, with 7 bases spanning the gap. Here the CDR3 DNA reads TGCGCCAGCAGAGAGGGCAACTATGGCTACACCTTC. Its protein is CASREGNYGYTF.

This clone was counted only a few times. The chain uses TRBV4-1 and TRBJ2-7; TRBD2 might be the D (5 bases). The length of the CDR3 is 12 residues. Germline CDR1 and CDR2: MGHRA and YSYEKL. V dropped 11 bases and J dropped 2 bases, with 13 bases sitting between them. CDR3 region: CAVTGVTYEQYF. CDR3 DNA sequence: TGCGCCGTCACCGGGGTTACCTACGAGCAGTACTTC.

CDR3 amino acids: CASSRRDRRNTGELFF. The DNA for the CDR3 is TGCGCCAGCAGTCGGAGGGACAGGCGGAACACCGGGGAGCTGTTTTTT. The genes are TRBV23-1 and TRBJ2-2; 8 positions match TRBD1. TRBV23-1 is designated an ORF whose function remains uncertain. The CDR3 extends over 16 amino acids. J lost 1 base, V lost 4 bases, and 5 bases had no gene match.